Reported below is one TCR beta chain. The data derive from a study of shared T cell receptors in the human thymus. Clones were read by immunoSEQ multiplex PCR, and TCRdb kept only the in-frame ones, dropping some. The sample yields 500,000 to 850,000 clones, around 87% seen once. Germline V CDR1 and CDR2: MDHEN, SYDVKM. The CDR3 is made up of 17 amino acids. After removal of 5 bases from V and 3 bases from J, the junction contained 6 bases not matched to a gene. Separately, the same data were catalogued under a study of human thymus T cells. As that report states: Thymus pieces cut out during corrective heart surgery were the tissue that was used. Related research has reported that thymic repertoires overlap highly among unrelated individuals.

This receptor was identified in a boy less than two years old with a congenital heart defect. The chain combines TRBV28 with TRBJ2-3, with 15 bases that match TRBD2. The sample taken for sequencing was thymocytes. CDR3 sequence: CASSNGLAGGLTDTQYF. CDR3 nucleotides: TGTGCCAGCAGTAACGGACTAGCGGGAGGGCTGACAGATACGCAGTATTTT.